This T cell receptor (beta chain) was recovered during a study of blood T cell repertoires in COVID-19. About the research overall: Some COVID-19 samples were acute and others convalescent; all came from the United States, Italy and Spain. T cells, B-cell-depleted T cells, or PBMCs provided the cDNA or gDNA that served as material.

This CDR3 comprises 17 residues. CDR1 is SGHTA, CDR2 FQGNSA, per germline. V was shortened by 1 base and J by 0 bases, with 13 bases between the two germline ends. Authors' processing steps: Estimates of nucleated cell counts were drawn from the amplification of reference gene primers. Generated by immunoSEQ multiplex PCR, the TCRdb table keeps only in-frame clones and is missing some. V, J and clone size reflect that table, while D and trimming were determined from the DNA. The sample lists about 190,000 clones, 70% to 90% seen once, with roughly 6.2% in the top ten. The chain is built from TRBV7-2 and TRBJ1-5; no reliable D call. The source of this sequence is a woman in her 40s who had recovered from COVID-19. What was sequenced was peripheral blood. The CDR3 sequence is CASSLELRSFSNQPQHF. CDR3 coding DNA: TGTGCCAGCAGCTTAGAGTTACGGTCCTTTAGCAATCAGCCCCAGCATTTT.